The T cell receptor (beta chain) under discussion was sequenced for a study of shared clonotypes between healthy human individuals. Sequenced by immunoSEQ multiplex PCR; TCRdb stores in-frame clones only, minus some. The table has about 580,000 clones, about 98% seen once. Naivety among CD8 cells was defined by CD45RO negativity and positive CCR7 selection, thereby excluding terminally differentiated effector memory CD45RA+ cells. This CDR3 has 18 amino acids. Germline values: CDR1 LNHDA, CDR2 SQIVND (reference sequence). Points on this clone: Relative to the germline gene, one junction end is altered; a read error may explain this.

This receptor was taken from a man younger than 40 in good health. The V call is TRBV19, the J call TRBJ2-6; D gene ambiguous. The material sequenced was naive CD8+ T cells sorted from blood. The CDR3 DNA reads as TGTGCCAGTAGTGCGTGGTTGACAATCACAAAGTCGGGCCAACGTCCTGACTTC. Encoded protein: CASSAWLTITKSGQRPDF.